The 11 T cell receptor beta chains reported below all come from one sample, sequenced in a study of cytomegalovirus exposure and HLA in healthy donors (dated by TCRdb to 2016 to 2017). The library relied on the immunoSEQ multiplex PCR assay. For the multiplex PCR, a mixture combining 60 forward primers for TCR Vbeta segments and 13 reverse primers for TCR Jbeta segments was used. TCRdb retrieved this table from immuneACCESS and kept in-frame rearrangements only. Not all clones are present; in checked studies, unresolved V genes account for under half, and no reason is known for the remainder. Within this sample are fewer than 130,000 clones, with around 86% of them counted one time only. The ten most abundant clones make up 1.5% to 2% of the sample. Source material: PBMCs. The receptors stem from a man in his forties in good health and CMV-seronegative.

The chain recombines TRBV5-1 with TRBJ2-3, with TRBD1 as a possible D gene (5 bases). The CDR3 contains 16 residues. Trimming removed 0 bases from V and 0 bases from J, with 11 bases in between. Looked up from germline, CDR1 is SGHRS and CDR2 is YFSETQ. CDR3 loop: CASSLVGQRSTDTQYF. The CDR3 nucleotides read TGCGCCAGCAGCTTGGTGGGGCAGCGAAGCACAGATACGCAGTATTTT. Full variable domain (remainder filled in from reference TRBV5-1 and TRBJ2-3): KAGVTQTPRYLIKTRGQQVTLSCSPISGHRSVSWYQQTPGQGLQFLFEYFSETQRNKGNFPGRFSGRQFSNSRSEMNVSTLELGDSALYLCASSLVGQRSTDTQYFGPGTRLTVL.

V and J are TRBV19 and TRBJ1-2, with 7 bases aligning to TRBD1. The CDR3 sequence is 14 residues long. Trimming at V came to 1 base and at J to 5 bases, leaving 4 bases not matched to a gene. Germline CDR1 is LNHDA and CDR2 is SQIVND (reference sequence). The CDR3 region is CASSIGGGEYGYTF. For the CDR3, the DNA is TGTGCCAGTAGTATAGGAGGGGGCGAATATGGCTACACCTTC.

The chain recombines TRBV21-1 with TRBJ2-7; the table gives TRBD1 as D, unverified against the DNA. TRBV21-1 is a pseudogene locus. This CDR3 region has 14 residues. The CDR3 region has the DNA TGTGCCCCTCTCCCCACAGGGATCTCCTACGAGCAGTACTTC. Translation: CAPLPTGISYEQYF.

The rearrangement uses TRBV25-1 and TRBJ1-2; D possibly corresponds to TRBD1 (6 bases). V gave up 4 bases and J gave up 4 bases, with 10 bases separating them. The germline CDR1 and CDR2 sequences are MGHDK and SYGVNS. There are 13 residues in the CDR3. CDR3 sequence (DNA): TGTGCCAGCAGTGTCGGACAGCTCTATGGCTACACCTTC. Translated: CASSVGQLYGYTF.

The chain has TRBV25-1 and TRBJ2-5; TRBD2 aligns across 11 bases. J was trimmed by 0 bases and V by 3 bases; bases with no gene match: 3. Germline values: CDR1 MGHDK, CDR2 SYGVNS. CDR3 length: 16 residues. The CDR3 protein is CASSDTGLADQETQYF. The DNA for the CDR3 is TGTGCCAGCAGTGACACGGGACTAGCGGACCAAGAGACCCAGTACTTC.

V usage is TRBV6-5 and J usage is TRBJ1-1; 7 positions agree with TRBD1. V dropped 4 bases and J dropped 5; count of bases not matched to a gene: 4. Germline values: CDR1 MNHEY, CDR2 SVGAGI. This CDR3 comprises 13 residues. CDR3 DNA sequence: TGTGCCAGCAGTTTACAGGGGAGAACTGAAGCTTTCTTT. It is translated as CASSLQGRTEAFF.

The chain recombines TRBV7-2 with TRBJ2-6; no clear D. The V gene lost 5 bases and the J gene lost 0 bases, with 11 bases spanning the gap. This CDR3 has 16 amino acids. Germline loops: CDR1 SGHTA, CDR2 FQGNSA. The CDR3 loop is CASSRLRSSGANVLTF. As DNA, the CDR3 is TGTGCCAGCAGCCGTTTACGTAGCTCTGGGGCCAACGTCCTGACTTTC.

The CDR3 spells CSVEDRRREKLFF. In DNA, the CDR3 is TGCAGCGTTGAGGACAGACGAAGGGAAAAACTGTTTTTT. This chain links TRBV29-1 with TRBJ1-4, with D possibly TRBD1 on 6 matching bases. V was trimmed by 3 bases and J by 8 bases, leaving 13 bases between them. In germline, CDR1 is SQVTM, CDR2 ANQGSEA. There are 13 residues in the CDR3.

The table lists this clone with a count of one. This sequence joins TRBV5-8 and TRBJ2-2, with D tentatively TRBD1 (6 bases). The CDR3 has 16 residues. Trimming took off 0 bases at V and 6 bases at J, with 15 bases between the two ends. Germline V gene data show CDR1 as SGHTS and CDR2 as YDEGEE. CDR3: CASSLAQGILPGELFF. Here the CDR3 DNA reads TGTGCCAGCAGCTTGGCTCAGGGGATATTACCCGGGGAGCTGTTTTTT.

This chain uses TRBV2 with TRBJ2-7; 8 nucleotides match TRBD1. Germline V gives CDR1 SNHLY, CDR2 FYNNEI. The V gene end was trimmed by 5 bases and the J gene end by 7 bases; junction bases not matched to a gene: 1. CDR3 length: 11 residues. The CDR3 bases are TGTGCCAGCAGTTGGGACAGGGAGCAGTACTTC. It codes for CASSWDREQYF.

This clone was seen only a few times. This rearrangement joins TRBV4-2 to TRBJ2-3, with TRBD2 matching over 8 bases. The CDR3 has 18 amino acids. The trim removed 1 base at V and 0 bases at J, leaving 9 bases unmatched. Germline lookup yields CDR1 LGHNA and CDR2 YNFKEQ. The CDR3 nucleotides read TGTGCCAGCAGCCAAGCCGGGGGGGGGCTTTCTAGCACAGATACGCAGTATTTT. Amino acid sequence: CASSQAGGGLSSTDTQYF.